This TCR beta chain originates from a study of blood T cell repertoires in COVID-19. Participant ages covered roughly 18 to 89 years across 24 US areas. Profiled with immunoSEQ multiplex PCR; TCRdb holds only in-frame clones, not every one. Of approximately 240,000 clones in the sample, approximately 90% were seen once. Looked up from germline, CDR1 is MDHEN and CDR2 is SYDVKM. The CDR3 totals 16 residues. Germline trimming cut 2 bases from V and 5 bases from J; bases unmatched to any gene: 9. The sequencing input was PBMCs or T cells enriched from blood (not recorded which). The chain couples TRBV28 to TRBJ1-1; 9 bases are shared with TRBD1. This clonotype originated in a woman aged 18 to 35 who had recovered from COVID-19. Here the CDR3 DNA reads TGTGCCAGCAGTTTACACCTCCGGGACAGGGTAACTGAAGCTTTCTTT. It is translated as CASSLHLRDRVTEAFF.